This T cell receptor (beta chain) was identified in a study of OX40 agonist ivuxolimab in advanced cancers. Germline CDR1 MNHNY, CDR2 SVGAGI (reference sequence). Trimming stripped 4 bases from V and 4 bases from J, with 13 bases between. The CDR3 covers 15 residues. Sequencing was performed with immunoSEQ multiplex PCR; in TCRdb, only in-frame clones are kept and a portion is missing. The sample holds some 99,000 clones; around 88% are singletons and the top ten take 0.5% to 0.55%. The receptor was isolated from an adult with an advanced solid tumor such as melanoma, head and neck, liver or kidney cancer. This sequence joins TRBV6-6 and TRBJ2-2; D is undetermined. Sequenced here: CD4+ or CD8+ T cells sorted from blood, sampled in a trial of the OX40 agonist ivuxolimab. CDR3 nucleotides: TGTGCCAGCAGTTCCACGACCGGCGGCACCGGGGAGCTGTTTTTT. It yields the protein CASSSTTGGTGELFF.